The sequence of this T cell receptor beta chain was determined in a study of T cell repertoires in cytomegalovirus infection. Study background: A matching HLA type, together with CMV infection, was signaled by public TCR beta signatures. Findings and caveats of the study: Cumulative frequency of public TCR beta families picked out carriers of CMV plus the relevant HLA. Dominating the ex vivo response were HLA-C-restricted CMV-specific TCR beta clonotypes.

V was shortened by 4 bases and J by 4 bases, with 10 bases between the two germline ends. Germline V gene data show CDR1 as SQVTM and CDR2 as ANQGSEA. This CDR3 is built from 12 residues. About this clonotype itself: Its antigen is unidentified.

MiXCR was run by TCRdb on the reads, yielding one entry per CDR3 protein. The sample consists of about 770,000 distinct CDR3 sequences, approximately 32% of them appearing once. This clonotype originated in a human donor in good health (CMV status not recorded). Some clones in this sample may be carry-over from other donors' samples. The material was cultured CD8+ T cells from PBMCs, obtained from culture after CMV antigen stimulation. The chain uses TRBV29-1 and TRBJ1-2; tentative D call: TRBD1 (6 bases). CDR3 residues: CSVVRGAYGYTF. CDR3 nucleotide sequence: TGCAGCGTTGTACGGGGGGCCTATGGCTACACCTTC.